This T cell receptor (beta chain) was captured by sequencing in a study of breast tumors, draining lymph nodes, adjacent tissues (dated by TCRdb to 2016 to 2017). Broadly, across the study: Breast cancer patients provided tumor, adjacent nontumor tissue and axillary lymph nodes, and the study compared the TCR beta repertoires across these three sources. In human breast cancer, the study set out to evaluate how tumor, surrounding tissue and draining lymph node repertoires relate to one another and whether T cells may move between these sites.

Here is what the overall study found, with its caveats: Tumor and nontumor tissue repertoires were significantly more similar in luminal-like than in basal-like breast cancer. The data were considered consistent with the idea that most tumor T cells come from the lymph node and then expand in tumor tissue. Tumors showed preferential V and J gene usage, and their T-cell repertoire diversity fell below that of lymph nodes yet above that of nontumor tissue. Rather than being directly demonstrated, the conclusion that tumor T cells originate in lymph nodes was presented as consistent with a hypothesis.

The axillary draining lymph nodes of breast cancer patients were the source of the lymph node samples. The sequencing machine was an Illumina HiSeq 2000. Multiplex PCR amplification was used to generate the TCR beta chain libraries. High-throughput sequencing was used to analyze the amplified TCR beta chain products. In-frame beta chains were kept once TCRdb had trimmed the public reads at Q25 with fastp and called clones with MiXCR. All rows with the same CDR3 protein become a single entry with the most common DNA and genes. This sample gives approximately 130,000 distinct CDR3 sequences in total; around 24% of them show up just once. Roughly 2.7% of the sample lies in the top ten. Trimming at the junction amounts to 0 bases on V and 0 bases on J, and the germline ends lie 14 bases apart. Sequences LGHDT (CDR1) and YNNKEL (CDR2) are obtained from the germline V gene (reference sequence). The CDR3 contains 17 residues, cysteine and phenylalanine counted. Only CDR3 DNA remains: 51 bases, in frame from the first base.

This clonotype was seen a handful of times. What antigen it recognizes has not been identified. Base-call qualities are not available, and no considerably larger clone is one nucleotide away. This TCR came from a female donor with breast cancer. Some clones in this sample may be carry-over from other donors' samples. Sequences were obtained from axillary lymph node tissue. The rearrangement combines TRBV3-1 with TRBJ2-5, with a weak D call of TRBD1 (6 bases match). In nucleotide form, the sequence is TGTGCCAGCAGCCAAGATGGGGGCGGGTTGTACCAAGAGACCCAGTACTTC. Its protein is CASSQDGGGLYQETQYF.